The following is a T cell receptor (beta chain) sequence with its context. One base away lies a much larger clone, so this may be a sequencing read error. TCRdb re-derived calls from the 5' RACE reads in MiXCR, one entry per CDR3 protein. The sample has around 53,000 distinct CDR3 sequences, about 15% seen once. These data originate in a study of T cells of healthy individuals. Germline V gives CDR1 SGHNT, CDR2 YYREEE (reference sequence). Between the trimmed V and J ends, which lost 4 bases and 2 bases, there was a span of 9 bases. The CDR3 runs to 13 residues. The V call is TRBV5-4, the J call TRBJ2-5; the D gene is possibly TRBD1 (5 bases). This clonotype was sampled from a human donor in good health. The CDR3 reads CASSMDTQETQYF. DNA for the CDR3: TGTGCCAGCAGCATGGACACACAAGAGACCCAGTACTTC.